This T cell receptor beta chain stems from a study of cytomegalovirus exposure and HLA in healthy donors. Study-wide results and limits: The authors enumerated around 150 TCR beta chains as linked to cytomegalovirus. In an earlier analysis, in 587 donors, most V segments appeared productive either ~87% or ~30% of the time.

60 Vbeta and 13 Jbeta primers were used in PCR. Repertoires were generated with immunoSEQ multiplex PCR, while TCRdb's copy carries only in-frame clones and drops some. The repertoire holds just under 250,000 clones, roughly 82% seen once, with 5.4% in the top ten. The CDR3 covers 15 residues. With 4 bases clipped from V and 2 bases from J, the junction kept 6 bases outside the gene matches. Per germline, CDR1 SNHLY and CDR2 FYNNEI. This clone occurred a few times. Its antigen is undetermined. The TCR sequence derives from a woman aged 40 to 50 in good health and CMV-seropositive. Material: PBMCs. V and J are TRBV2 and TRBJ2-7; 9 positions match TRBD2. The CDR3 here is CASSGSIAGAYEQYF. The CDR3 nucleotides read TGTGCCAGCAGTGGTTCGATAGCGGGAGCCTACGAGCAGTACTTC.